The source of this T cell receptor beta chain is a study of T cells in Graves' hyperthyroidism and ophthalmopathy. About the research overall: Blood from the periphery was taken at initial diagnosis, before any treatment. Study conclusions and caveats: Ophthalmopathy was identified by the model a median 6.5 months ahead of onset. Blood also showed most of the thyroid clonotypes that were expanded above 0.001.

The TCR beta CDR3 regions underwent amplification using RNA transcripts as the source. The primer set for the first-round RT-PCR of the TCR CDR3 was HTBI. TCRdb used MiXCR to reprocess the multiplex PCR reads, holding one entry per CDR3 protein. The table includes about 420,000 distinct CDR3 sequences, roughly an eighth detected once. The PBMCs were sourced from fresh peripheral blood (about 9.7 ml). This clonotype was seen at least ten times. As yet, its antigen is unknown. The CDR3 has 16 amino acids. Germline CDR1 and CDR2: MNHNS and SASEGT. The V and J ends lost 3 bases and 9 bases, in that order; junction bases with no gene match: 11.

This sequence joins TRBV6-1 and TRBJ2-1; TRBD2 agrees at 10 bases. The sequence was collected from a woman between 18 and 29 years old with Graves' hyperthyroidism. Sequenced input: blood. The CDR3 here is CASSDRLGLAGVEQFF. In DNA form, the CDR3 reads TGTGCCAGCAGTGATAGATTAGGGCTAGCGGGAGTTGAGCAGTTCTTC.